A selection of T cell receptor beta chains follows, all from one sample in a study of vaccination effects on CD4 cells after COVID-19. Their cognate antigens are unknown. The data were produced by immunoSEQ multiplex PCR, yet TCRdb's version contains in-frame clones alone and is incomplete. This table holds 30,000 to 45,000 clones, roughly 70% found once. Sequenced here: CD4+ T cells from PBMCs cultured with SARS-CoV-2 spike peptides, sampled before COVID-19 vaccination. These receptors originate from a human donor who received a COVID-19 vaccine. Both conserved end residues are part of each CDR3. D genes are given only for firm matches. Only some rows state a clone size, as once, few, many or a class for expanded clones.

size	D	V	J	CDR3	DNA
.	.	TRBV2	TRBJ1-1	CASTLTGSSEAFF	TGTGCCAGCACTTTGACAGGTAGTTCTGAAGCTTTCTTT
.	.	TRBV3-1/TRBV3-2	TRBJ1-2	CASSSRGYGYTF	TGTGCCAGCAGCTCCCGGGGGTATGGCTACACCTTC
once	TRBD1	TRBV10-3	TRBJ1-1	CAIRTGGMTEAFF	TGTGCCATCAGAACAGGGGGCATGACTGAAGCTTTCTTT
.	.	TRBV7-9	TRBJ1-4	CASSLSGMGGLEKLFF	TGTGCCAGCAGCTTATCAGGAATGGGCGGTCTGGAAAAACTGTTTTTT
.	.	TRBV5-1	TRBJ2-6	CASSLGSSGANVLTF	TGCGCCAGCAGCTTGGGCAGCTCTGGGGCCAACGTCCTGACTTTC
few	.	TRBV19	TRBJ1-2	CASTGTGSYGYTF	TGTGCCAGTACGGGAACAGGGAGCTATGGCTACACCTTC
.	.	TRBV7-2	TRBJ1-6	CASKSNSPLHF	TGTGCCAGCAAATCTAATTCACCCCTCCACTTT
.	TRBD2	TRBV19	TRBJ2-1	CASSLGSGSIGRKPSYNEQFF	TGTGCCAGCTCTCTGGGGAGCGGGAGTATCGGTCGAAAACCATCCTACAATGAGCAGTTCTTC
.	.	TRBV2	TRBJ2-5	CASGIGGSHQETQYF	TGTGCCAGCGGGATTGGAGGGTCCCACCAAGAGACCCAGTACTTC
.	TRBD1	TRBV6-5	TRBJ1-4	CASRTDRAGEKLFF	TGTGCCAGCAGAACGGACAGGGCGGGAGAAAAACTGTTTTTT
.	.	TRBV7-2	TRBJ2-4	CASSHNGKKNIQYF	TGTGCCAGCAGTCATAATGGAAAGAAAAACATTCAGTACTTC
.	.	TRBV27	TRBJ1-6	CASSLSLNSPLHF	TGTGCCAGCAGTTTATCGCTTAATTCACCCCTCCACTTT
once	.	TRBV2	TRBJ1-5	CASSTTGLGNQPQHF	TGTGCCAGCAGTACTACAGGGCTGGGCAATCAGCCCCAGCATTTT
.	.	TRBV6-5	TRBJ1-3	CASRQGAASGNTIYF	TGTGCCAGCAGACAAGGGGCAGCCTCTGGAAACACCATATATTTT
few	.	TRBV4-1	TRBJ1-1	CASSQVARGNTEAFF	TGCGCCAGCAGCCAAGTTGCCAGAGGGAACACTGAAGCTTTCTTT
.	.	TRBV19	TRBJ1-1	CASSIGGLGAFF	TGTGCCAGTAGTATAGGAGGCCTCGGAGCTTTCTTT
.	.	TRBV28	TRBJ2-3	CASSSDRFTDTQYF	TGTGCCAGCAGCTCCGACAGGTTCACAGATACGCAGTATTTT
.	TRBD1	TRBV18	TRBJ1-6	CASSNSPGTGGPPLHF	TGTGCCAGCTCCAACAGCCCCGGGACAGGTGGACCTCCCCTCCACTTT
.	TRBD1	TRBV30	TRBJ1-1	CAVGQGAVGTEAFF	TGTGCCGTCGGACAGGGGGCTGTGGGCACTGAAGCTTTCTTT
.	.	TRBV6-1	TRBJ1-5	CASSEGGRTTPRPQHF	TGTGCCAGCAGTGAAGGGGGACGTACCACCCCGAGGCCCCAGCATTTT
.	.	TRBV5-4	TRBJ2-1	CASSLHGGSYNEQFF	TGTGCCAGCAGCTTGCACGGGGGTTCCTACAATGAGCAGTTCTTC
.	.	TRBV3-1/TRBV3-2	TRBJ2-7	CASSRPSYEQYF	TGTGCCAGCAGCCGGCCTTCCTACGAGCAGTACTTC
.	TRBD2	TRBV7-6	TRBJ2-1	CASSSLAGSYNEQFF	TGTGCCAGCAGCTCACTAGCGGGATCCTACAATGAGCAGTTCTTC
once	.	TRBV19	TRBJ1-6	CASTIWGGRSPLHF	TGTGCCAGTACCATTTGGGGGGGGAGATCACCCCTCCACTTT
.	.	TRBV28	TRBJ2-1	CASSLQGLHNEQFF	TGTGCCAGCAGTTTGCAGGGGCTTCACAATGAGCAGTTCTTC
.	.	TRBV6-2/TRBV6-3	TRBJ1-3	CASSYGSWSSGNTIYF	TGTGCCAGCAGTTACGGATCCTGGAGCTCTGGAAACACCATATATTTT
few	.	TRBV30	TRBJ2-1	CAWTPRQVRNEQFF	TGTGCCTGGACCCCCCGTCAGGTTCGTAATGAGCAGTTCTTC
.	TRBD1	TRBV29-1	TRBJ1-1	CSVGQGGGTEAFF	TGCAGCGTTGGACAGGGGGGCGGCACTGAAGCTTTCTTT
.	.	TRBV15	TRBJ2-2	CATSRGSTNTGELFF	TGTGCCACCAGCAGAGGTTCAACGAACACCGGGGAGCTGTTTTTT
.	.	TRBV7-9	TRBJ2-1	CASSARGPSSYNEQFF	TGTGCCAGCAGCGCCCGGGGGCCTAGCTCCTACAATGAGCAGTTCTTC
.	.	TRBV13	TRBJ2-7	CASNLGRRDRDNGLAHEQYF	TGTGCCAGCAATTTGGGACGTAGGGACAGGGATAACGGACTAGCCCACGAGCAGTACTTC
few	.	TRBV10-3	TRBJ2-2	CAIGQQLANTGELFF	TGTGCCATCGGGCAACAGCTCGCGAACACCGGGGAGCTGTTTTTT
.	.	TRBV20-1	TRBJ1-1	CSASRGRGGPTEAFF	TGCAGTGCTAGTCGGGGGAGGGGGGGTCCTACTGAAGCTTTCTTT
.	.	TRBV18	TRBJ2-1	CASSQTGRFDEQFF	TGTGCCAGCTCCCAGACAGGACGTTTCGATGAGCAGTTCTTC
.	TRBD1	TRBV6-5	TRBJ1-4	CASSLTGQEKLFF	TGTGCCAGCAGCCTGACAGGGCAAGAAAAACTGTTTTTT
few	.	TRBV5-1	TRBJ1-1	CASTQDGGFGEAFF	TGCGCCAGCACTCAGGACGGGGGATTTGGTGAAGCTTTCTTT
.	.	TRBV3-1/TRBV3-2	TRBJ2-7	CASSQEAAYEQYF	TGTGCCAGCAGCCAAGAGGCCGCCTACGAGCAGTACTTC
.	.	TRBV18	TRBJ2-3	CASSPRTDTQYF	TGTGCCAGCTCACCGCGGACAGATACGCAGTATTTT
.	.	TRBV15	TRBJ1-3	CATSRTLMSGNTIYF	TGTGCCACCAGCAGGACACTGATGTCTGGAAACACCATATATTTT
once	.	TRBV4-1	TRBJ2-7	CASSQDGSEPTYEQYF	TGCGCCAGCAGCCAAGATGGGAGTGAACCTACCTACGAGCAGTACTTC
few	.	TRBV20-1	TRBJ1-1	CSAVRGLGAFF	TGCAGTGCTGTGAGGGGATTGGGAGCTTTCTTT